Below, 6 T cell receptor beta chains from the same sample are listed, as sequenced in a study of blood T cells in healthy people across ages. A second PCR of 7 to 11 cycles used a sample-barcoded 5' primer and a J-beta primer mix. One entry per CDR3 protein, called by TCRdb with MiXCR from the 5' RACE reads. The sample lists over 950,000 distinct CDR3 sequences, 51% occurring once. Source material: blood. All receptors derive from a woman aged 60-75 years in good health.

This clonotype was recorded a few times. The chain couples TRBV20-1 to TRBJ2-4; 7 bases line up with TRBD2. Germline CDR1 reads DFQATT; CDR2 reads SNEGSKA (reference sequence). The CDR3 loop spans 13 amino acids. Unmatched junction bases numbered 6, after V lost 8 bases and J lost 2 bases. The CDR3 sequence is CSISGKTKNIQYF. CDR3 bases: TGCAGTATAAGCGGGAAAACCAAAAACATTCAGTACTTC.

This clonotype has just a few counts. This chain connects TRBV3-1 to TRBJ2-1, with D possibly matching TRBD2 (5 bases). Germline loops: CDR1 LGHDT, CDR2 YNNKEL (reference sequence). V gave up 9 bases and J gave up 12 bases, with 15 bases separating them. The CDR3 loop spans 11 amino acids. CDR3 DNA: TGTGCCAGTTCATCAGCCGGGGTGCAGTTCTTC. Its protein product is CASSSAGVQFF.

The chain uses TRBV5-6 and TRBJ2-6; no firm D call. Germline-derived CDR1 and CDR2 are SGHDT and YYEEEE. This CDR3 contains 16 residues. V lost 0 bases, J lost 0 bases, and 7 bases lay in between. This chain's CDR3 is CASSLVRPSGANVLTF. In nucleotides, the CDR3 is TGTGCCAGCAGCTTGGTCAGACCCTCTGGGGCCAACGTCCTGACTTTC.

J is TRBJ1-2 and V is TRBV11-2, with D unresolved. Germline V gene data show CDR1 as SGHAT and CDR2 as FQNNGV. The CDR3 is made up of 14 amino acids. V was clipped by 5 bases and J by 4 bases, with 14 bases between them. CDR3 sequence reads: CASSTKTLGYGYTF. In DNA form, the CDR3 reads TGTGCCAGCAGCACGAAGACATTAGGCTATGGCTACACCTTC.

CDR3 DNA sequence: TGCGCCAGCAGTGAGCCTGGACTCAATCAGCCCCAGCATTTT. Protein: CASSEPGLNQPQHF. V usage is TRBV10-2 and J usage is TRBJ1-5; unclear D gene. Germline values: CDR1 WSHSY, CDR2 SAAADI. The ends were cut back, 2 bases at V and 3 bases at J, with 8 bases in the middle. The CDR3 is made up of 14 amino acids.

The gene calls are TRBV20-1 and TRBJ2-3; D remains unclear. V gave up 3 bases and J gave up 2 bases, with 3 bases separating them. In germline, CDR1 is DFQATT, CDR2 SNEGSKA (reference sequence). The length of the CDR3 is 11 residues. CDR3 loop: CSARDTDTQYF. DNA for the CDR3: TGCAGTGCTAGGGACACAGATACGCAGTATTTT.